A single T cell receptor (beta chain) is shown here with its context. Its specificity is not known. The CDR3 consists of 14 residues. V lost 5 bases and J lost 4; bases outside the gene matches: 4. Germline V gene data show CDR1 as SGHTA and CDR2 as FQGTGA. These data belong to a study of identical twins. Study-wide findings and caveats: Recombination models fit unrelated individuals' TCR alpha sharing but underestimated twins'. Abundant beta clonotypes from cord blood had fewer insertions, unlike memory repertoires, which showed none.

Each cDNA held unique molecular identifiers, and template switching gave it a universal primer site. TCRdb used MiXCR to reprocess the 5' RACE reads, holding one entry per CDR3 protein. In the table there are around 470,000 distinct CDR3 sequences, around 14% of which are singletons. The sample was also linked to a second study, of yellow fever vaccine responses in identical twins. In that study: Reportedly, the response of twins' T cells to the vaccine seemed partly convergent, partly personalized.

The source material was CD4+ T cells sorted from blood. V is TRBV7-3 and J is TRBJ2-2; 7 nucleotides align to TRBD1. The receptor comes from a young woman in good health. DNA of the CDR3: TGTGCCAGCAGCCGATACAGGGGCACCGGGGAGCTGTTTTTT. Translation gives CASSRYRGTGELFF.